The clone carrying this T cell receptor beta chain was counted a few times. The sample originates from a study of blood T cell repertoires in COVID-19. In the study overall: Sites across the United States, Italy and Spain contributed samples from acute and convalescent COVID-19. The analysed material was cDNA or gDNA that came from T cells, B-cell-depleted T cells, or PBMCs.

Clones were read by immunoSEQ multiplex PCR, and TCRdb kept only the in-frame ones, dropping some. This sample has some 180,000 clones, with almost 85% found just once. CDR1 is MNHEY and CDR2 is SVGEGT in the germline V gene. The CDR3 sequence is 16 residues long. The junction had 8 bases not matched to a gene; V was cut back by 4 bases and J by 3 bases. Enrolled during active infection, Seattle patients were then followed longitudinally. Sequenced sample: peripheral blood. The rearrangement uses TRBV6-2 or TRBV6-3 and TRBJ2-2, with 7 positions matching TRBD2. This TCR was recovered from a woman of 80 years or more with COVID-19, enrolled during active disease. CDR3 bases: TGTGCCAGCAGTTCTCGGGAGGACTGGGACACCGGGGAGCTGTTTTTT. It codes for CASSSREDWDTGELFF.